This is a list of T cell receptor beta chains from one sample in a study of identical twins. TCRdb reprocessed the 5' RACE reads with MiXCR, giving one entry per CDR3 protein. The sample records 300,000 to 400,000 distinct CDR3 sequences, roughly 9% being singletons. The sequenced material came from naive T cells sorted from blood. These receptors were collected from a woman aged 50 to 65 in good health. Both conserved end residues are part of each CDR3. Each record gives: D gene, V gene, clone size, CDR3 length, J gene, CDR3 protein, CDR3 DNA. The D gene is left open where the match is weak. Clone size is given for some rows only: seen once, a few or many times, or a class if the clone is expanded.

D gene: .
V gene: TRBV29-1
clone size: many
CDR3 length: 10
J gene: TRBJ1-1
CDR3 protein: CSVDRTEAFF
CDR3 DNA: TGCAGCGTTGATAGGACTGAAGCTTTCTTT

D gene: TRBD1
V gene: TRBV29-1
clone size: .
CDR3 length: 11
J gene: TRBJ1-2
CDR3 protein: CSAGGYYGYTF
CDR3 DNA: TGCAGCGCAGGGGGCTACTATGGCTACACCTTC

D gene: TRBD1
V gene: TRBV28
clone size: few
CDR3 length: 14
J gene: TRBJ2-5
CDR3 protein: CASSFDRAIETQYF
CDR3 DNA: TGTGCCAGCAGTTTTGACAGGGCGATAGAGACCCAGTACTTC

D gene: .
V gene: TRBV5-5
clone size: many
CDR3 length: 15
J gene: TRBJ2-3
CDR3 protein: CASSLGLTSTDTQYF
CDR3 DNA: TGTGCCAGCAGCTTGGGGCTGACTAGCACAGATACGCAGTATTTT

D gene: .
V gene: TRBV4-1
clone size: few
CDR3 length: 18
J gene: TRBJ2-1
CDR3 protein: CASSLKVGGGGGYNEQFF
CDR3 DNA: TGCGCCAGCAGCCTAAAAGTAGGCGGAGGGGGTGGTTACAATGAGCAGTTCTTC

D gene: .
V gene: TRBV7-9
clone size: few
CDR3 length: 16
J gene: TRBJ2-5
CDR3 protein: CATTGRGRPAKETQYF
CDR3 DNA: TGTGCCACCACGGGGCGAGGGCGCCCGGCGAAAGAGACCCAGTACTTC

D gene: .
V gene: TRBV19
clone size: .
CDR3 length: 14
J gene: TRBJ2-3
CDR3 protein: CASSMWEMADTQYF
CDR3 DNA: TGTGCCAGTAGTATGTGGGAAATGGCAGATACGCAGTATTTT

D gene: TRBD2
V gene: TRBV20-1
clone size: .
CDR3 length: 15
J gene: TRBJ2-3
CDR3 protein: CSASGLAGLTDTQYF
CDR3 DNA: TGCAGTGCTAGCGGCCTAGCGGGCCTCACAGATACGCAGTATTTT

D gene: .
V gene: TRBV10-3
clone size: many
CDR3 length: 14
J gene: TRBJ1-5
CDR3 protein: CAISDVGGNQPQHF
CDR3 DNA: TGTGCCATCAGTGATGTGGGGGGCAATCAGCCCCAGCATTTT

D gene: .
V gene: TRBV4-1
clone size: .
CDR3 length: 14
J gene: TRBJ2-7
CDR3 protein: CASSQVNSFYEQYF
CDR3 DNA: TGCGCCAGCAGCCAAGTCAATAGTTTCTACGAGCAGTACTTC

D gene: TRBD1
V gene: TRBV6-2/TRBV6-3
clone size: .
CDR3 length: 15
J gene: TRBJ2-2
CDR3 protein: CASRDKTGGTGELFF
CDR3 DNA: TGTGCCAGCAGAGACAAGACAGGGGGCACCGGGGAGCTGTTTTTT

D gene: TRBD1
V gene: TRBV7-6
clone size: few
CDR3 length: 18
J gene: TRBJ2-1
CDR3 protein: CASSFIAGGQFSYNEQFF
CDR3 DNA: TGTGCCAGCAGCTTTATAGCTGGGGGACAGTTCTCCTACAATGAGCAGTTCTTC

D gene: TRBD2
V gene: TRBV13
clone size: .
CDR3 length: 14
J gene: TRBJ2-7
CDR3 protein: CTSSPPAGDDEQYF
CDR3 DNA: TGTACCAGCAGTCCCCCAGCGGGAGATGACGAGCAGTACTTC

D gene: TRBD2
V gene: TRBV6-5
clone size: many
CDR3 length: 15
J gene: TRBJ2-2
CDR3 protein: CASSSLAGVTGELFF
CDR3 DNA: TGTGCCAGCAGCTCACTAGCGGGAGTCACCGGGGAGCTGTTTTTT

D gene: .
V gene: TRBV6-4
clone size: many
CDR3 length: 16
J gene: TRBJ2-2
CDR3 protein: CASSDSEEGNTGELFF
CDR3 DNA: TGTGCCAGCAGTGACTCGGAGGAGGGGAACACCGGGGAGCTGTTTTTT

D gene: TRBD1
V gene: TRBV27
clone size: many
CDR3 length: 14
J gene: TRBJ1-5
CDR3 protein: CASSLYRGGQPQHF
CDR3 DNA: TGTGCCAGCAGTTTATACAGGGGTGGACAGCCCCAGCATTTT

D gene: .
V gene: TRBV6-4
clone size: many
CDR3 length: 14
J gene: TRBJ2-1
CDR3 protein: CASSSELQGNEQFF
CDR3 DNA: TGTGCCAGCAGTTCTGAGCTCCAGGGGAATGAGCAGTTCTTC

D gene: TRBD2
V gene: TRBV5-1
clone size: few
CDR3 length: 15
J gene: TRBJ2-5
CDR3 protein: CASSFLAGDRETQYF
CDR3 DNA: TGCGCCAGCAGCTTCTTAGCGGGAGACCGAGAGACCCAGTACTTC

D gene: .
V gene: TRBV7-9
clone size: few
CDR3 length: 16
J gene: TRBJ2-1
CDR3 protein: CASSPTRADRQNEQFF
CDR3 DNA: TGTGCCAGCAGCCCAACACGGGCGGACCGACAAAATGAGCAGTTCTTC

D gene: .
V gene: TRBV4-1
clone size: many
CDR3 length: 14
J gene: TRBJ1-1
CDR3 protein: CASSQPSKGTEAFF
CDR3 DNA: TGCGCCAGCAGCCAACCCTCGAAAGGGACTGAAGCTTTCTTT

D gene: .
V gene: TRBV24-1
clone size: few
CDR3 length: 13
J gene: TRBJ2-5
CDR3 protein: CATSDLREETQYF
CDR3 DNA: TGTGCCACCAGTGATTTGCGGGAAGAGACCCAGTACTTC

D gene: .
V gene: TRBV5-1
clone size: few
CDR3 length: 16
J gene: TRBJ2-5
CDR3 protein: CASSLGLGGSRETQYF
CDR3 DNA: TGCGCCAGCAGCTTGGGCCTAGGGGGGAGTCGTGAGACCCAGTACTTC

D gene: .
V gene: TRBV7-2
clone size: many
CDR3 length: 13
J gene: TRBJ2-1
CDR3 protein: CASSLMAYNEQFF
CDR3 DNA: TGTGCCAGCAGCTTGATGGCATACAATGAGCAGTTCTTC

D gene: .
V gene: TRBV18
clone size: .
CDR3 length: 13
J gene: TRBJ1-5
CDR3 protein: CASSPYENQPQHF
CDR3 DNA: TGTGCCAGCTCACCCTACGAAAATCAGCCCCAGCATTTT

D gene: .
V gene: TRBV29-1
clone size: .
CDR3 length: 13
J gene: TRBJ2-2
CDR3 protein: CSVGTENTGELFF
CDR3 DNA: TGCAGCGTTGGAACAGAAAACACCGGGGAGCTGTTTTTT

D gene: .
V gene: TRBV5-1
clone size: many
CDR3 length: 13
J gene: TRBJ2-2
CDR3 protein: CASSFAATGELFF
CDR3 DNA: TGCGCCAGCAGCTTCGCAGCCACCGGGGAGCTGTTTTTT

D gene: .
V gene: TRBV5-1
clone size: .
CDR3 length: 18
J gene: TRBJ2-6
CDR3 protein: CASSFVGRLGAGANVLSF
CDR3 DNA: TGCGCCAGCAGCTTTGTGGGGAGGCTCGGGGCTGGGGCCAACGTCCTGTCTTTC

D gene: .
V gene: TRBV30
clone size: few
CDR3 length: 14
J gene: TRBJ1-5
CDR3 protein: CAWSGGTGNQPQHF
CDR3 DNA: TGTGCCTGGAGTGGAGGGACGGGCAATCAGCCCCAGCATTTT

D gene: .
V gene: TRBV14
clone size: few
CDR3 length: 15
J gene: TRBJ2-1
CDR3 protein: CASSQDRQRQWEQFF
CDR3 DNA: TGTGCCAGCAGCCAAGATCGCCAGAGGCAATGGGAGCAGTTCTTC

D gene: .
V gene: TRBV4-1
clone size: .
CDR3 length: 12
J gene: TRBJ1-2
CDR3 protein: CASSRRDYGYTF
CDR3 DNA: TGCGCCAGCAGCCGCCGGGACTATGGCTACACCTTC

D gene: .
V gene: TRBV7-9
clone size: few
CDR3 length: 12
J gene: TRBJ1-6
CDR3 protein: CASSQANSPLHF
CDR3 DNA: TGTGCCAGCAGTCAGGCGAATTCACCCCTCCACTTT

D gene: TRBD1
V gene: TRBV7-9
clone size: .
CDR3 length: 17
J gene: TRBJ2-2
CDR3 protein: CASSLGPTGSYTGELFF
CDR3 DNA: TGTGCCAGCAGCTTAGGGCCGACAGGGAGTTACACCGGGGAGCTGTTTTTT

D gene: .
V gene: TRBV4-1
clone size: .
CDR3 length: 15
J gene: TRBJ2-7
CDR3 protein: CASSQRTLNRGEQYF
CDR3 DNA: TGCGCCAGCAGCCAGAGGACCCTTAACCGCGGGGAGCAGTACTTC

D gene: .
V gene: TRBV12-3/TRBV12-4
clone size: few
CDR3 length: 15
J gene: TRBJ1-4
CDR3 protein: CASSYRDGTNEKLFF
CDR3 DNA: TGTGCCAGCAGTTACCGGGACGGAACTAATGAAAAACTGTTTTTT

D gene: .
V gene: TRBV20-1
clone size: few
CDR3 length: 11
J gene: TRBJ2-1
CDR3 protein: CSAIPGTEQFF
CDR3 DNA: TGCAGTGCTATTCCAGGGACTGAGCAGTTCTTC

D gene: TRBD2
V gene: TRBV9
clone size: many
CDR3 length: 16
J gene: TRBJ2-1
CDR3 protein: CASSVGGGTSGNEQFF
CDR3 DNA: TGTGCCAGCAGCGTAGGGGGGGGGACTAGCGGCAATGAGCAGTTCTTC

D gene: .
V gene: TRBV3-1
clone size: .
CDR3 length: 16
J gene: TRBJ1-4
CDR3 protein: CASSQELGREVEKLFF
CDR3 DNA: TGTGCCAGCAGCCAAGAGTTGGGCAGGGAGGTCGAAAAACTGTTTTTT